This entry concerns a single T cell receptor beta chain. This CDR3 is 14 amino acids long. V lost 4 bases and J lost 7, with 11 bases in between. Germline V CDR1 and CDR2: MNHEY, SVGAGI. A minimum of one pre-ART and two post-ART PBMC samples existed for each donor. The study used samples holding about 0.85-10 million cryopreserved PBMC before DNA extraction. These data come from a study of long-term antiretroviral therapy in people with HIV. The libraries were made with immunoSEQ v3.0 at survey level. Profiled with immunoSEQ multiplex PCR; TCRdb holds only in-frame clones, not every one. The sample includes some 35,000 clones, under 85% of them seen just once.

The clonotype originates from a man in his forties or fifties with HIV. This material consisted of unsorted PBMCs, taken 3 years after starting antiretroviral therapy. The chain is built from TRBV6-5 and TRBJ1-6; a possible D gene is TRBD1 (5 bases). The CDR3 DNA reads as TGTGCCAGCAGTTGGGGCAGGCAGAATTCACCCCTCCACTTT. It is translated as CASSWGRQNSPLHF.